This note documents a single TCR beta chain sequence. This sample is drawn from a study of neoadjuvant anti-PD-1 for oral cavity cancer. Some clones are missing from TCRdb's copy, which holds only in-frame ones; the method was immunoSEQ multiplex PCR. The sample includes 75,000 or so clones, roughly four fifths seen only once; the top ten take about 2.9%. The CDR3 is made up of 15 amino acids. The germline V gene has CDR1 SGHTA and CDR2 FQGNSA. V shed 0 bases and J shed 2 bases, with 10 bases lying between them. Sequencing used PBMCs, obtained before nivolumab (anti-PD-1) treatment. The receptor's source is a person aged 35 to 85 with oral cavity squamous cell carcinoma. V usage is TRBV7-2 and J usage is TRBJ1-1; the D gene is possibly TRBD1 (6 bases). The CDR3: CASSLAGHPNTEAFF. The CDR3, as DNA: TGTGCCAGCAGCTTAGCGGGACACCCAAACACTGAAGCTTTCTTT.